A single sample gave rise to the 29 T cell receptor beta chains below, sequenced in a study of vaccination effects on CD4 cells after COVID-19. Sequencing followed a ViraFEST assay step that expanded antigen-specific CD4+ T cells with viral peptide pools. After less than 11 days in culture, the CD4+ T cells were isolated. No vaccinee had earlier SARS-CoV-2 infection, and nucleocapsid antibodies were negative. Libraries were prepared by immunoSEQ multiplex PCR; TCRdb keeps only in-frame clonotypes and omits some of them. The table records fewer than 30,000 clones, over 55% of them present only once. These receptors are not linked to any known antigen. Sequencing used CD4+ T cells from PBMCs cultured with HCoV-OC43 spike peptides, obtained before COVID-19 vaccination. The subset was: HCoV-OC43 spike overlapping peptide pool stimulation. These receptors came from a human donor who received a COVID-19 vaccine.

This chain links TRBV6-5 with TRBJ2-5; D is ambiguous. This CDR3 region has 15 residues. The germline V gene has CDR1 MNHEY and CDR2 SVGAGI. V was clipped by 0 bases and J by 1 base, with 9 bases between them. DNA of the CDR3: TGTGCCAGCAGTTACTCGAGCAGGCCCCAAGAGACCCAGTACTTC. Encoded protein: CASSYSSRPQETQYF.

The chain uses TRBV3-1 (or the pseudogene TRBV3-2) and TRBJ2-5; D tentatively fits TRBD1 or TRBD2 (6 bases each). Trimming cost V 3 bases and J 4 bases, with 9 bases left between them. The CDR3 extends over 13 amino acids. CDR1 LGHDT and CDR2 YNNKEL come from the germline V gene (reference sequence). The CDR3 DNA reads as TGTGCCAGCAGCCAGGAGGGGGGAGAGACCCAGTACTTC. Amino acids: CASSQEGGETQYF.

The J gene is TRBJ2-2, the V gene TRBV19; 10 bases agree with TRBD1. J gave up 5 bases and V 7 bases, and 7 bases lay outside the gene matches. Germline loops: CDR1 LNHDA, CDR2 SQIVND (reference sequence). The CDR3 runs 15 residues. Here the CDR3 reads CASTFADRGTGELFF. The CDR3 coding sequence is TGTGCCAGTACGTTCGCGGACAGGGGGACCGGGGAGCTGTTTTTT. Full variable domain (rest looked up from reference TRBV19 and TRBJ2-2): DGGITQSPKYLFRKEGQNVTLSCEQNLNHDAMYWYRQDPGQGLRLIYYSQIVNDFQKGDIAEGYSVSREKKESFPLTVTSAQKNPTAFYLCASTFADRGTGELFFGEGSRLTVL.

The chain combines TRBV4-1 with TRBJ1-4; TRBD1 is a possible D gene (6 bases). Germline loops: CDR1 MGHRA, CDR2 YSYEKL. V lost 4 bases to trimming and J lost 0 bases, with 15 bases between them. The CDR3 totals 17 residues. The CDR3 DNA is TGCGCCAGCAGCCGGAGGGGGGGGGCTGCAACTAATGAAAAACTGTTTTTT. It encodes CASSRRGGAATNEKLFF.

This chain joins TRBV5-4 and TRBJ2-4; the match to TRBD2 covers 7 bases. Germline V gives CDR1 SGHNT, CDR2 YYREEE (reference sequence). The CDR3 is 13 residues long. Unmatched junction bases numbered 4, after V lost 4 bases and J lost 6 bases. CDR3 sequence (DNA): TGTGCCAGCAGCCCCGGCGGGAGAAACATTCAGTACTTC. This sequence encodes CASSPGGRNIQYF.

The rearrangement links TRBV6-4 to TRBJ2-7; D gene ambiguous. V was cut by 0 bases and J by 2 bases, with 5 bases left in between. The CDR3 length is 13 residues. Germline V gives CDR1 MRHNA, CDR2 SNTAGT. CDR3 coding DNA: TGTGCCAGCAGTGACTCCGGTCCCTACGAGCAGTACTTC. It is translated as CASSDSGPYEQYF.

The rearrangement links TRBV5-1 to TRBJ2-5; D is uncertain. The CDR3 sequence is 16 residues long. CDR1 SGHRS and CDR2 YFSETQ come from the germline V gene. V was clipped by 2 bases and J by 0 bases, with 14 bases between them. The CDR3: CASSFRDNSYQETQYF. The CDR3 coding sequence is TGCGCCAGCAGCTTTAGAGACAATAGTTACCAAGAGACCCAGTACTTC. The full variable domain, with the rest looked up from reference TRBV5-1 and TRBJ2-5, is KAGVTQTPRYLIKTRGQQVTLSCSPISGHRSVSWYQQTPGQGLQFLFEYFSETQRNKGNFPGRFSGRQFSNSRSEMNVSTLELGDSALYLCASSFRDNSYQETQYFGPGTRLLVL.

This chain links TRBV6-5 with TRBJ2-4; 8 nucleotides line up with TRBD1. This CDR3 is 13 amino acids long. V gave up 6 bases and J gave up 10 bases; unmatched junction bases: 8. The germline V gene has CDR1 MNHEY and CDR2 SVGAGI. In nucleotides, the CDR3 is TGTGCCAGCAGAAGAGGACAGGGTGAAATTCAGTACTTC. It encodes CASRRGQGEIQYF.

This clone was observed a few times. The chain is built from TRBV18 and TRBJ1-3; TRBD1 might be the D (5 bases). Deletions cut 3 bases from V and 0 bases from J, with 9 bases between. Germline V gene sequence: CDR1 KGHSH, CDR2 LQKENI. This CDR3 contains 15 residues. The CDR3 region has the DNA TGTGCCAGCTCACCGGGGACGGCCTCTGGAAACACCATATATTTT. Translated: CASSPGTASGNTIYF.

A single count supports this clone. This chain joins TRBV14 and TRBJ2-1, with 7 nucleotides matching TRBD2. The CDR3 length is 14 residues. Germline CDR1 and CDR2: SGHDN and FVKESK. V lost 3 bases to trimming and J lost 8 bases; unmatched junction nucleotides: 7. The CDR3 nucleotides read TGTGCCAGCAGCCAGCCTAGCGGATGGGATGAGCAGTTCTTC. Translation gives CASSQPSGWDEQFF.

V and J are TRBV7-2 and TRBJ2-5; D is unresolved. The ends were cut back, 1 base at V and 3 bases at J, with 9 bases in the middle. Germline values: CDR1 SGHTA, CDR2 FQGNSA. The CDR3 contains 14 residues. Here the CDR3 DNA reads TGTGCCAGCAGCTTAGGAAATGCTGAAGAGACCCAGTACTTC. Translating gives CASSLGNAEETQYF.

The V call is TRBV19, the J call TRBJ2-3, with 9 bases aligning to TRBD2. V shed 3 bases, J shed 3 bases, and the junction held 10 bases outside the gene matches. This CDR3 is 17 amino acids long. The germline V gene has CDR1 LNHDA and CDR2 SQIVND (reference sequence). The CDR3 protein is CASSIFSGGFQTDTQYF. CDR3 bases: TGTGCCAGTAGTATTTTCAGCGGGGGGTTCCAGACAGATACGCAGTATTTT.

This clone was observed a single time. The chain has TRBV6-5 and TRBJ1-1; 7 nucleotides match TRBD1. Losses at the gene ends were 4 bases for V and 5 bases for J; bases not matched to a gene: 1. This CDR3 has 12 residues. Germline CDR1 is MNHEY and CDR2 is SVGAGI. DNA for the CDR3: TGTGCCAGCAGTTCGACAGGGACTGAAGCTTTCTTT. This gives the protein CASSSTGTEAFF.

The V and J genes are TRBV2 and TRBJ2-7, with D possibly TRBD2 on 6 matching bases. The CDR3 spans 14 residues. The V gene lost 2 bases and the J gene lost 3 bases, with 11 bases spanning the gap. Germline V gene data show CDR1 as SNHLY and CDR2 as FYNNEI. Written as DNA, the CDR3 is TGTGCCAGCAGTGAACCCGGGACTCGCTACGAGCAGTACTTC. This sequence encodes CASSEPGTRYEQYF.

The J gene is TRBJ2-2, the V gene TRBV2, with a tentative D call TRBD1 (6 bases). V dropped 5 bases and J dropped 1 base, with 8 bases sitting between them. This CDR3 contains 14 residues. Per germline, CDR1 SNHLY and CDR2 FYNNEI. The CDR3 DNA reads TGTGCCAGCAGTCCGACAGGGAACACCGGGGAGCTGTTTTTT. As protein: CASSPTGNTGELFF.

The V gene is TRBV19, the J gene TRBJ2-2; a possible D gene is TRBD1 (6 bases). The CDR3 runs to 15 residues. The V and J ends lost 7 bases and 2 bases respectively, with 14 bases between them. The V gene's germline CDR1 is LNHDA and CDR2 SQIVND (reference sequence). The CDR3 sequence is CASKPGQLNTGELFF. The CDR3 coding sequence is TGTGCCAGTAAGCCGGGACAACTCAACACCGGGGAGCTGTTTTTT. Based on the CDR3 plus reference TRBV19 and TRBJ2-2, the full variable domain is DGGITQSPKYLFRKEGQNVTLSCEQNLNHDAMYWYRQDPGQGLRLIYYSQIVNDFQKGDIAEGYSVSREKKESFPLTVTSAQKNPTAFYLCASKPGQLNTGELFFGEGSRLTVL.

This chain connects TRBV29-1 to TRBJ2-3; D is perhaps TRBD2 (6 bases). CDR1 is SQVTM and CDR2 is ANQGSEA in the germline V gene. Trimming pared 4 bases from V and 0 bases from J, leaving 11 bases between. This CDR3 contains 14 residues. The CDR3 loop reads CSVGSGSSTDTQYF. The CDR3 nucleotides read TGCAGCGTTGGGAGCGGGTCTAGCACAGATACGCAGTATTTT.

The chain combines TRBV9 with TRBJ1-4; D ambiguous. This CDR3 region has 15 residues. Germline CDR1 is SGDLS and CDR2 is YYNGEE. Trimming removed 0 bases from V and 7 bases from J, with 13 bases in between. CDR3 residues: CASSVGTVNTEKLFF. For the CDR3, the DNA is TGTGCCAGCAGCGTAGGGACGGTGAATACTGAAAAACTGTTTTTT.

The V gene is TRBV13, the J gene TRBJ1-2; the D is unclear. Germline V gene lookup returns CDR1 PRHDT and CDR2 FYEKMQ (reference sequence). The V end lost 5 bases, the J end lost 8 bases, and 18 bases lay between the germline ends. The CDR3 length is 14 residues. The CDR3, as DNA: TGTGCCAGCAGCCAGAGGACGGCTTCTATGGGCTACACCTTC. This encodes CASSQRTASMGYTF. Full variable domain (outside the CDR3, taken from reference TRBV13 and TRBJ1-2): AAGVIQSPRHLIKEKRETATLKCYPIPRHDTVYWYQQGPGQDPQFLISFYEKMQSDKGSIPDRFSAQQFSDYHSELNMSSLELGDSALYFCASSQRTASMGYTFGSGTRLTVV.

The V call is TRBV5-3, the J call TRBJ2-7; the D is unclear. TRBV5-3 is marked as an open reading frame, function uncertain. V lost 3 bases and J lost 5, with 12 bases in between. The CDR3 is 13 residues long. The CDR3 reads CARSSPVAHEQYF. In DNA, the CDR3 is TGTGCCAGAAGCTCGCCAGTAGCTCACGAGCAGTACTTC.

In this sample, this clone turned up a few times. The gene calls are TRBV18 and TRBJ2-1, with 7 positions matching TRBD1. Trimming cost V 0 bases and J 8 bases; bases outside gene matches: 7. The germline V gene encodes CDR1 KGHSH and CDR2 LQKENI. This CDR3 is built from 15 residues. The CDR3 nucleotides read TGTGCCAGCTCACCACCGCGGACAGGTCACGATGAGCAGTTCTTC. It specifies CASSPPRTGHDEQFF.

This rearrangement joins TRBV11-3 to TRBJ2-1; 7 bases map to TRBD2. Trimming cost V 4 bases and J 3 bases; bases outside gene matches: 6. The CDR3 has 15 residues. From germline, CDR1 is SGHNT and CDR2 YENEEA. CDR3 in amino acids: CASSSSAGYYNEQFF. The CDR3 DNA sequence: TGTGCCAGCAGCTCATCAGCGGGATACTACAATGAGCAGTTCTTC.

This chain connects TRBV9 to TRBJ2-5; 10 bases are a match to TRBD2. Per the germline V gene, CDR1 is SGDLS and CDR2 is YYNGEE. Losses at the gene ends were 0 bases for V and 5 bases for J; bases not matched to a gene: 4. The CDR3 totals 15 residues. CDR3 region: CASSVGAGGRETQYF. The CDR3 nucleotides are TGTGCCAGCAGCGTAGGAGCGGGAGGGAGGGAGACCCAGTACTTC.

The J gene is TRBJ1-1, the V gene TRBV12-3 or TRBV12-4; the match to TRBD1 covers 11 bases. The CDR3 covers 13 residues. J gave up 8 bases and V 3 bases, and 2 bases lay outside the gene matches. CDR3 nucleotide sequence: TGTGCCAGCAGTTTGAGGACAGGGGGCGAAGCTTTCTTT. Translating it yields CASSLRTGGEAFF.

The sample holds a few counts of this clone. The chain joins TRBV7-9 to TRBJ2-7, with no clear D. The ends were cut back, 5 bases at V and 9 bases at J, with 17 bases in the middle. This CDR3 region has 13 residues. CDR1 and CDR2 from the germline V gene are SEHNR and FQNEAQ (reference sequence). CDR3 residues: CASSDPAKLGQYF. In DNA form, the CDR3 reads TGTGCCAGCAGCGACCCAGCAAAACTGGGGCAGTACTTC. The full variable domain, with the rest looked up from reference TRBV7-9 and TRBJ2-7, is DTGVSQNPRHKITKRGQNVTFRCDPISEHNRLYWYRQTLGQGPEFLTYFQNEAQLEKSRLLSDRFSAERPKGSFSTLEIQRTEQGDSAMYLCASSDPAKLGQYFGPGTRLTVT.

The chain links TRBV18 to TRBJ1-1; D remains unclear. The length of the CDR3 is 18 residues. Germline V gene sequence: CDR1 KGHSH, CDR2 LQKENI. Trimming cost V 0 bases and J 3 bases, with 20 bases left between them. The CDR3 here is CASSPPNLRLSKHTEAFF. CDR3 bases: TGTGCCAGCTCACCACCGAACCTTCGCCTTTCAAAACACACTGAAGCTTTCTTT.

The rearrangement joins TRBV6-2 or TRBV6-3 to TRBJ2-1; the match to TRBD2 covers 13 bases. This CDR3 contains 16 residues. The J segment lost 9 bases and the V segment lost 4 bases, leaving 9 bases of the junction unmatched. Per germline, CDR1 MNHEY and CDR2 SVGEGT. CDR3 sequence: CASSFSGLAGRGEQFF. In DNA, the CDR3 is TGTGCCAGCAGTTTCTCGGGACTAGCGGGACGGGGTGAGCAGTTCTTC.

This chain joins TRBV7-9 and TRBJ2-1; 11 bases fit TRBD2. The J segment lost 8 bases and the V segment lost 5 bases, leaving 11 bases of the junction unmatched. Germline lookup yields CDR1 SEHNR and CDR2 FQNEAQ (reference sequence). The CDR3 runs 16 residues. The CDR3: CASSRYMTSGNDEQFF. The CDR3 DNA is TGTGCCAGCAGCCGATACATGACTAGCGGGAATGATGAGCAGTTCTTC.

The table lists this clone with a count of one. The genes are TRBV29-1 and TRBJ2-2; D is unclear. This CDR3 is built from 12 residues. Germline CDR1 is SQVTM and CDR2 is ANQGSEA. V gave up 2 bases and J gave up 2 bases, with 3 bases separating them. The CDR3 is CSVEPNTGELFF. CDR3 coding DNA: TGCAGCGTTGAACCAAACACCGGGGAGCTGTTTTTT.